The table lists the clone carrying this T cell receptor beta chain with a few counts. Its antigen remains unknown. Expressed TCRB transcripts were sequenced, since all the RNA that had been isolated was reverse transcribed. TCRdb's copy holds only in-frame clones and misses some; the assay was immunoSEQ multiplex PCR. The sample gives over 500,000 clones, around 15% of which show up once; 0.07% to 0.095% is in the top ten. The entry originates in a study of beta chain features in type 1 diabetes. Overall study results and limits: Still unanswered here is whether HLA type influences TCRB rearrangement.

This receptor was obtained from a man aged 18 to 35 in good health. Sequencing was performed on naive CD4+ T cells from blood.

The CDR3 sequence: CASSFGGRQYYGYTF. For the CDR3, the DNA is TGTGCCAGCAGCTTCGGGGGGAGACAGTACTATGGCTACACCTTC. V and J are TRBV7-9 and TRBJ1-2; TRBD1 is a possible D gene (5 bases). The germline V gene encodes CDR1 SEHNR and CDR2 FQNEAQ (reference sequence). Trimming stripped 3 bases from V and 3 bases from J, with 14 bases between. The CDR3 loop spans 15 amino acids.